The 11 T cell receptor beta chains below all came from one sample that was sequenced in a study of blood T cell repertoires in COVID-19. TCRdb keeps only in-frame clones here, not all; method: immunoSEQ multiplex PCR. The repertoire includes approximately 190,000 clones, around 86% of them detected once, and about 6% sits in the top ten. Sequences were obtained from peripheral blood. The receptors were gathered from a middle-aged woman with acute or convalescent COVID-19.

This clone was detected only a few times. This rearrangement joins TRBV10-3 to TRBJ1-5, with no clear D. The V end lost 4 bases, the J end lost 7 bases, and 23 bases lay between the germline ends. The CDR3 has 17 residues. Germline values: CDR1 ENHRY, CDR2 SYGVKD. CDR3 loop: CAISADLGTPGRQPQHF. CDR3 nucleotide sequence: TGTGCCATCAGTGCGGATCTTGGAACGCCAGGCAGGCAGCCCCAGCATTTT.

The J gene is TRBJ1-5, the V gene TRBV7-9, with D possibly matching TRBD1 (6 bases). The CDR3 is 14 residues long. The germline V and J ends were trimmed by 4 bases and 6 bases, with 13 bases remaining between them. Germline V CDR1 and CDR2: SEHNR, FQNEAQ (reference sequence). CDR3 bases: TGTGCCAGCAGCTACGGGGGAGGGGGTCAGCCCCAGCATTTT. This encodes CASSYGGGGQPQHF.

CDR3 sequence: CASSQDGGGLAKNIQYF. DNA for the CDR3: TGCGCCAGCAGCCAAGATGGGGGAGGGCTAGCCAAAAACATTCAGTACTTC. This sequence joins TRBV4-1 and TRBJ2-4; 7 bases agree with TRBD2. Germline V lookup: CDR1 MGHRA, CDR2 YSYEKL. Trimming at V came to 0 bases and at J to 0 bases, leaving 5 bases not matched to a gene. CDR3 size: 17 residues.

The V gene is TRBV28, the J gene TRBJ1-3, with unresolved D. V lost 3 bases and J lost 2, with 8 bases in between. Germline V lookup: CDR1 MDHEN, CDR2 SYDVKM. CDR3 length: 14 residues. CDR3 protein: CASSFGGPGNTIYF. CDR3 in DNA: TGTGCCAGCAGTTTTGGAGGGCCTGGAAACACCATATATTTT.

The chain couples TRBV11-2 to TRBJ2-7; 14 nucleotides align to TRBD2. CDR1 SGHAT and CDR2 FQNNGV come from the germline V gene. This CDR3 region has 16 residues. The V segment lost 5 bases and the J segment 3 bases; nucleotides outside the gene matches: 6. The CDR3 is CASSRSGTSGSYEQYF. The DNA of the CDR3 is TGTGCCAGCAGCCGCTCCGGGACTAGCGGGAGCTACGAGCAGTACTTC.

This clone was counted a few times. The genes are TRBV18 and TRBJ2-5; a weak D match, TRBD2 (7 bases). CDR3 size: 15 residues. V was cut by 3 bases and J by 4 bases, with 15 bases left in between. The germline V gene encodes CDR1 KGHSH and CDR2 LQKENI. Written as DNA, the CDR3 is TGTGCCAGCTCACCTCGCGGGGGCCTCCCAGAGACCCAGTACTTC. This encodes CASSPRGGLPETQYF.

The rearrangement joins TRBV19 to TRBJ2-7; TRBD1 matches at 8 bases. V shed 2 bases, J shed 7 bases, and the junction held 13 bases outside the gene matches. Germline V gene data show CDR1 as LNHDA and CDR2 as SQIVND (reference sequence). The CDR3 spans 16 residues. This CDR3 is CASSITIPRGRYEQYF. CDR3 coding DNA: TGTGCCAGTAGTATAACTATCCCCAGGGGGCGATATGAGCAGTACTTC.

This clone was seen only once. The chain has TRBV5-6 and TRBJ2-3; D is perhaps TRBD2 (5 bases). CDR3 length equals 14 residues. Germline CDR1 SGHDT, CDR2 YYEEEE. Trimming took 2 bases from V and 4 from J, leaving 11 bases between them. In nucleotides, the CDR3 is TGTGCCAGCAGCTTCAGTAGCGCAGCAGATACGCAGTATTTT. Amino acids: CASSFSSAADTQYF.

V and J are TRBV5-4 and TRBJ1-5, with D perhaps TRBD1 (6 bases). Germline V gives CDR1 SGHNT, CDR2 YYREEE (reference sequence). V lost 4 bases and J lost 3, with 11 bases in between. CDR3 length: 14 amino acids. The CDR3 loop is CASSLGQSNQPQHF. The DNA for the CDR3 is TGTGCCAGCAGCCTCGGACAGTCCAATCAGCCCCAGCATTTT.

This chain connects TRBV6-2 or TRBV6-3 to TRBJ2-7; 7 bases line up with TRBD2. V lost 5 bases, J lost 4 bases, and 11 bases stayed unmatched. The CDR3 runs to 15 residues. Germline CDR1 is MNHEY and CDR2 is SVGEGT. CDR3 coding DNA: TGTGCCAGCAGTGGTACCGGGACTAACTATTACGAGCAGTACTTC. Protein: CASSGTGTNYYEQYF.

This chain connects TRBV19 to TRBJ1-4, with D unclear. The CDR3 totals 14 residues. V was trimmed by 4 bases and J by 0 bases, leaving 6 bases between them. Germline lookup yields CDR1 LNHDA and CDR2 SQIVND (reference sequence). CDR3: CASSRSATNEKLFF. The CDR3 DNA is TGTGCCAGTAGTAGGAGCGCAACTAATGAAAAACTGTTTTTT. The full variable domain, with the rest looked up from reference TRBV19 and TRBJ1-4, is DGGITQSPKYLFRKEGQNVTLSCEQNLNHDAMYWYRQDPGQGLRLIYYSQIVNDFQKGDIAEGYSVSREKKESFPLTVTSAQKNPTAFYLCASSRSATNEKLFFGSGTQLSVL.